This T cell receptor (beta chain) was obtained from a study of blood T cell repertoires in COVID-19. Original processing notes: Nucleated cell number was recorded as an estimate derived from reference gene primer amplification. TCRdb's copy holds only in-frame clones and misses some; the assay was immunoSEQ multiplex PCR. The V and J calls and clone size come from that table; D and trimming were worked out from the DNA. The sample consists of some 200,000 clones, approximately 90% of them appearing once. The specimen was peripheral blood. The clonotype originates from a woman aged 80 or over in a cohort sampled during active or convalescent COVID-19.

CDR3 protein: CASSKAGGPTDTQYF. The CDR3 DNA sequence: TGTGCCAGCAGCAAAGCGGGGGGGCCTACAGATACGCAGTATTTT. The V and J genes are TRBV28 and TRBJ2-3, with TRBD2 identical over 10 bases. Germline lookup yields CDR1 MDHEN and CDR2 SYDVKM. The CDR3 has 15 residues. V lost 6 bases to trimming and J lost 3 bases; unmatched junction nucleotides: 6.